These T cell receptor beta chains were read from a single sample in a study of shared clonotypes between healthy human individuals. TCRdb keeps only in-frame clones here, not all; method: immunoSEQ multiplex PCR. The sample includes about 2.2 million clones, 93% of them seen just once. The sequencing input was naive CD8+ T cells from PBMCs. Every receptor here comes from a man between 18 and 29 years old in good health. Some clones in this sample may be carry-over from other donors' samples. Both conserved end residues are part of each CDR3. The D gene is left open where the match is weak. Part of the rows lack a size; the others show once, few, many or a class for expanded clones.

TRBV2	TRBJ2-7	-	-	16	CASSEIIGPNHYEQYF	TGTGCCAGCAGTGAAATTATAGGGCCCAACCACTACGAGCAGTACTTC
TRBV4-1	TRBJ2-1	TRBD1	-	14	CASSQTGLYNEQFF	TGCGCCAGCAGCCAGACAGGGCTATACAATGAGCAGTTCTTC
TRBV19	TRBJ2-7	TRBD1	-	17	CASSTSTGGGWSYEQYF	TGTGCCAGTAGCACCTCAACAGGGGGAGGTTGGTCCTACGAGCAGTACTTC
TRBV27	TRBJ2-7	-	-	13	CASSLSQGNEQYF	TGTGCCAGCAGTTTATCGCAGGGGAACGAGCAGTACTTC
TRBV19	TRBJ2-1	TRBD2	-	13	CASSEREGDEQFF	TGTGCCAGTAGTGAGCGGGAGGGCGATGAGCAGTTCTTC
TRBV19	TRBJ2-3	-	-	16	CASSTPPGRWTDTQYF	TGTGCCAGTAGTACCCCTCCGGGACGCTGGACAGATACGCAGTATTTT
TRBV5-1	TRBJ2-1	-	-	15	CASSSRAGSYNEQFF	TGCGCCAGCAGCAGCAGAGCGGGCTCCTACAATGAGCAGTTCTTC
TRBV11-2	TRBJ2-1	-	once	10	CASSSGEQFF	TGTGCCAGCAGCTCGGGTGAGCAGTTCTTC
TRBV19	TRBJ1-1	-	-	16	CASSIDPTGTNTEAFF	TGTGCCAGTAGTATAGATCCCACAGGTACCAACACTGAAGCTTTCTTT
TRBV25-1	TRBJ1-2	-	-	14	CASSEWGGLGGYTF	TGTGCCAGCAGTGAATGGGGAGGGTTGGGTGGCTACACCTTC
TRBV4-1	TRBJ2-1	-	-	16	CASSQPGGLSYNEQFF	TGCGCCAGCAGCCAACCCGGGGGGCTCTCCTACAATGAGCAGTTCTTC
TRBV5-6	TRBJ2-1	-	-	17	CASSLARKYYTTGEQFF	TGTGCCAGCAGCTTGGCAAGAAAGTACTATACGACCGGTGAGCAGTTCTTC
TRBV11-2	TRBJ2-1	TRBD2	-	15	CASSIAGGPFNEQFF	TGTGCCAGCAGTATAGCGGGAGGGCCATTCAATGAGCAGTTCTTC
TRBV4-1	TRBJ1-3	TRBD1	-	22	CASSQDQTTGTGGSFTGNTIYF	TGCGCCAGCAGCCAAGATCAAACAACCGGGACAGGGGGCTCTTTCACTGGAAACACCATATATTTT
TRBV28	TRBJ1-1	TRBD1	-	15	CASSLSGTGNTEAFF	TGTGCCAGCAGTTTATCCGGGACAGGGAACACTGAAGCTTTCTTT
TRBV5-1	TRBJ2-6	-	-	16	CASSSSEGAGANVLTF	TGCGCCAGCAGCTCGAGTGAGGGAGCTGGGGCCAACGTCCTGACTTTC
TRBV19	TRBJ2-7	-	-	11	CASRGVREQYF	TGTGCCAGCAGGGGAGTCCGCGAGCAGTACTTC
TRBV28	TRBJ2-5	TRBD2	-	15	CASSNPGTTQETQYF	TGTGCCAGCAGTAATCCCGGGACTACCCAAGAGACCCAGTACTTC
TRBV6-1	TRBJ2-7	-	-	16	CASSDLLGQDYYEQYF	TGTGCCAGCAGTGATTTGTTGGGACAAGACTACTACGAGCAGTACTTC
TRBV14	TRBJ2-3	-	-	13	CASSQDARNTQYF	TGTGCCAGCAGCCAAGATGCAAGGAATACGCAGTATTTT
TRBV27	TRBJ2-7	-	-	14	CASSLSSFSYEQYF	TGTGCCAGCAGTTTATCGAGCTTCTCCTACGAGCAGTACTTC
TRBV6-6	TRBJ2-7	-	-	12	CASSSASYEQYF	TGTGCCAGCAGTTCCGCCTCCTACGAGCAGTACTTC
TRBV7-9	TRBJ2-6	-	-	17	CAPGDATVEAGANVLTF	TGTGCGCCGGGCGACGCCACAGTTGAGGCTGGGGCCAACGTCCTGACTTTC
TRBV10-2	TRBJ1-1	-	-	15	CASRDNWSMNTEAFF	TGCGCCAGCAGGGATAACTGGAGCATGAACACTGAAGCTTTCTTT
TRBV5-1	TRBJ1-4	TRBD1	-	17	CASSLAGSGQDHEKLFF	TGCGCCAGCAGCTTGGCCGGGTCGGGACAGGACCACGAAAAACTGTTTTTT
TRBV9	TRBJ2-6	-	-	14	CASSAYSGANVLTF	TGTGCCAGCAGCGCATACTCTGGGGCCAACGTCCTGACTTTC
TRBV28	TRBJ1-5	-	-	12	CAGGDENQPQHF	TGTGCCGGTGGAGACGAAAATCAGCCCCAGCATTTT
TRBV25-1	TRBJ2-3	-	-	14	CASSGWGGPDTQYF	TGTGCCAGCAGTGGGTGGGGAGGCCCAGATACGCAGTATTTT
TRBV13	TRBJ2-1	-	-	12	CASSLRREEQFF	TGTGCCAGCAGCTTGAGGAGGGAAGAGCAGTTCTTC
TRBV6-5	TRBJ2-7	-	-	14	CASSALGQIHEQYF	TGTGCCAGCAGTGCCTTAGGGCAGATCCACGAGCAGTACTTC
TRBV5-6	TRBJ2-3	TRBD2	-	17	CASSIPGLAESTDTQYF	TGTGCCAGCAGCATACCGGGACTAGCGGAAAGCACAGATACGCAGTATTTT
TRBV27	TRBJ2-3	-	-	15	CASSSPPRDPDTQYF	TGTGCCAGCAGTTCACCTCCGAGGGACCCAGATACGCAGTATTTT
TRBV5-1	TRBJ2-4	-	-	11	CASSSDTIQYF	TGCGCCAGCAGCTCCGACACCATTCAGTACTTC
TRBV7-9	TRBJ2-3	TRBD2	-	19	CASSVRPRAREGLTDTQYF	TGTGCCAGCAGTGTCCGGCCGAGGGCTCGGGAGGGACTCACAGATACGCAGTATTTT
TRBV6-5	TRBJ2-7	-	-	15	CASSYGTQGVYEQYF	TGTGCCAGCAGTTACGGGACGCAAGGAGTCTACGAGCAGTACTTC
TRBV15	TRBJ2-3	-	-	16	CATSRDGSGGTDTQYF	TGTGCCACCAGCAGAGATGGCAGTGGGGGCACAGATACGCAGTATTTT